The T cell receptor (beta chain) described here comes from a study of molecular identifiers for immune sequencing clone quantification. This CDR3 is 15 amino acids long. Note on this clonotype: Germline is not matched at one junction end, which may reflect a read error.

Previously described methods and listed TCR primers were used for bulk TCR libraries. TCRdb analysed the PCR reads with MiXCR anew, one entry per CDR3 protein. The sample yields some 580,000 distinct CDR3 sequences, 25% seen once. This sequence joins TRBV12-3 or TRBV12-4 and TRBJ2-3, with unresolved D. This TCR was sampled from a human donor in good health. Some libraries in this study had Jurkat cell RNA spiked in. Material: naive CD8+ T cells from blood, with Jurkat cell RNA spiked in. Subset denoted: FACS-sorted CD8+CD4-CCR7+CD45RA+ naive T cells. As DNA, the CDR3 is TGTGCCCGCAGTTTATCCGCCAAGGGCCCCGATACGCAGTATTTT. Protein sequence: CARSLSAKGPDTQYF.